Listed here are 13 T cell receptor beta chains from one sample, sequenced in a study of beta chain features in type 1 diabetes. Isolated RNA was reverse transcribed in full, so expressed TCRB transcripts were sequenced. TCRdb keeps only in-frame clones here, not all; method: immunoSEQ multiplex PCR. The table includes hundreds of thousands of clones, around 16% detected once. Sequenced: naive CD4+ T cells from blood. The source of these receptors is a man younger than 35 in good health.

This clone was detected only a few times. The chain carries TRBV7-3 and TRBJ2-5; TRBD2 is a possible D gene (6 bases). CDR1 and CDR2 (germline): SGHTA, FQGTGA. The CDR3 length is 14 residues. V lost 4 bases and J 1 base, leaving 10 bases between the germline ends. The CDR3 sequence: CASSYGGAQETQYF. The CDR3 DNA is TGTGCCAGCAGCTACGGCGGGGCCCAAGAGACCCAGTACTTC.

This clone turned up a few times. CDR3 protein: CASSLDTTDTQYF. CDR3 bases: TGTGCCAGCAGCTTGGACACCACAGATACGCAGTATTTT. The V call is TRBV5-4, the J call TRBJ2-3, with D unresolved. CDR1 is SGHNT, CDR2 YYREEE, per germline (reference sequence). Trimming took 0 bases from V and 2 from J, leaving 4 bases between them. This CDR3 is 13 amino acids long.

The chain has TRBV10-3 and TRBJ2-1; D is perhaps TRBD1 (5 bases). V was shortened by 2 bases and J by 0 bases, with 11 bases between the two germline ends. Germline assignment: CDR1 ENHRY and CDR2 SYGVKD. CDR3 length: 16 residues. The CDR3, as DNA: TGTGCCATCAGTGAGGTTGGGGCTTTCTCCTACAATGAGCAGTTCTTC. Protein: CAISEVGAFSYNEQFF.

Only a few counts were recorded for this clone. The V gene is TRBV5-6, the J gene TRBJ1-3; 9 nucleotides align to TRBD1. This CDR3 has 15 amino acids. Germline lookup yields CDR1 SGHDT and CDR2 YYEEEE. With 3 bases clipped from V and 4 bases from J, the junction kept 5 bases outside the gene matches. CDR3 protein: CASSWGTGTGNTIYF. In nucleotides, the CDR3 is TGTGCCAGCAGCTGGGGGACAGGGACAGGAAACACCATATATTTT. Full variable domain (outside the CDR3, taken from reference TRBV5-6 and TRBJ1-3): DAGVTQSPTHLIKTRGQQVTLRCSPKSGHDTVSWYQQALGQGPQFIFQYYEEEERQRGNFPDRFSGHQFPNYSSELNVNALLLGDSALYLCASSWGTGTGNTIYFGEGSWLTVV.

This sequence joins TRBV5-1 and TRBJ1-2, with TRBD1 matching 7 bases. The CDR3 runs 14 residues. CDR1 and CDR2 (germline): SGHRS, YFSETQ. With 2 bases clipped from V and 7 bases from J, the junction kept 8 bases outside the gene matches. For the CDR3, the DNA is TGCGCCAGCAGCTTAGTAGACAGGGTTACTGGCTACACCTTC. Its protein product is CASSLVDRVTGYTF.

A few counts support this clone. This chain joins TRBV18 and TRBJ2-1, with D tentatively TRBD2 (5 bases). CDR3 length: 16 residues. V shed 5 bases and J shed 6 bases, with 20 bases lying between them. Germline values: CDR1 KGHSH, CDR2 LQKENI. CDR3 in amino acids: CASSGMSVAILNEQFF. CDR3 coding DNA: TGTGCCAGCTCAGGGATGTCTGTAGCGATACTCAATGAGCAGTTCTTC.

The CDR3 sequence is CASSSRGTDTQYF. For the CDR3, the DNA is TGCGCCAGCAGCTCACGAGGCACAGATACGCAGTATTTT. J is TRBJ2-3 and V is TRBV5-1; the D is unclear. V was pared by 3 bases and J by 1 base, with 6 bases between. The CDR3 spans 13 residues. Germline CDR1 SGHRS, CDR2 YFSETQ.

This clone has a handful of counts. The chain employs TRBV5-1 and TRBJ2-5, with 7 bases fitting TRBD1. This CDR3 contains 14 residues. CDR1 is SGHRS and CDR2 is YFSETQ in the germline V gene. Trimming removed 5 bases from V and 4 bases from J; junction bases left unmatched: 8. CDR3 nucleotide sequence: TGCGCCAGCAGAATAGGGGGCGACGGAGAGACCCAGTACTTC. It translates to CASRIGGDGETQYF.

This clone was recorded a few times. The chain is built from TRBV6-5 and TRBJ2-7; 8 nucleotides agree with TRBD1. Germline CDR1 and CDR2: MNHEY and SVGAGI. V lost 5 bases, J lost 3 bases, and 6 bases stayed unmatched. CDR3 length: 14 residues. CDR3 protein: CASSRQGAGYEQYF. The CDR3 DNA reads TGTGCCAGCAGTCGTCAGGGGGCCGGCTACGAGCAGTACTTC.

A few counts support this clone. V is TRBV19 and J is TRBJ1-2; D uncertain. The CDR3 runs to 13 residues. CDR1 LNHDA and CDR2 SQIVND come from the germline V gene (reference sequence). Trimming left V 6 bases short and J 8 bases short, with 16 bases between. CDR3 bases: TGTGCCAGTAGAGAGGTGTCGACCAGGGGCTACACCTTC. It encodes CASREVSTRGYTF.

This chain uses TRBV5-4 with TRBJ2-7; TRBD2 aligns across 11 bases. The V gene's germline CDR1 is SGHNT and CDR2 YYREEE (reference sequence). This CDR3 is 15 amino acids long. With 4 bases clipped from V and 5 bases from J, the junction kept 8 bases outside the gene matches. The CDR3 DNA reads TGTGCCAGCAGCATCACTAGCGGGAGATGGGACGAGCAGTACTTC. It specifies CASSITSGRWDEQYF. Together with reference TRBV5-4 and TRBJ2-7, the CDR3 gives the full variable domain: ETGVTQSPTHLIKTRGQQVTLRCSSQSGHNTVSWYQQALGQGPQFIFQYYREEENGRGNFPPRFSGLQFPNYSSELNVNALELDDSALYLCASSITSGRWDEQYFGPGTRLTVT.

This clone was picked up a small number of times. DNA for the CDR3: TGTGCCACCGGACTAGCGGGAGCCACCGGGGAGCTGTTTTTT. Translating it yields CATGLAGATGELFF. The chain has TRBV10-3 and TRBJ2-2; 13 nucleotides line up with TRBD2. Germline values: CDR1 ENHRY, CDR2 SYGVKD. J lost 4 bases, V lost 10 bases, and 3 bases had no gene match. The CDR3 extends over 14 amino acids.

This clone turned up a few times. The chain has TRBV28 and TRBJ1-1, with 10 bases that match TRBD1. V lost 7 bases, J lost 0 bases, and 5 bases stayed unmatched. CDR3 length equals 15 residues. The germline V gene has CDR1 MDHEN and CDR2 SYDVKM. As DNA, the CDR3 is TGTGCCAGCAAGCGGACAGGGGGATTGAACACTGAAGCTTTCTTT. It is translated as CASKRTGGLNTEAFF. Based on the CDR3 plus reference TRBV28 and TRBJ1-1, the full variable domain is DVKVTQSSRYLVKRTGEKVFLECVQDMDHENMFWYRQDPGLGLRLIYFSYDVKMKEKGDIPEGYSVSREKKERFSLILESASTNQTSMYLCASKRTGGLNTEAFFGQGTRLTVV.